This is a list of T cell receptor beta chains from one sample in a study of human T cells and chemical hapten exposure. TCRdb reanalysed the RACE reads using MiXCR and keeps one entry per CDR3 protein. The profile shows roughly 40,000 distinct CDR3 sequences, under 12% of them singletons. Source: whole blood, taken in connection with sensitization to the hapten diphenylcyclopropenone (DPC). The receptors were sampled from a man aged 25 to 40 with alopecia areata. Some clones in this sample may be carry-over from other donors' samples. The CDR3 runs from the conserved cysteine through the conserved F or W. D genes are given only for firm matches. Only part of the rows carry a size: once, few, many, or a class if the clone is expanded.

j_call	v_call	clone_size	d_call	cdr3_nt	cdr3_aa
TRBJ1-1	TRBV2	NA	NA	TGTGCCAGCATGACAGGCACTGAAGCTTTCTTT	CASMTGTEAFF
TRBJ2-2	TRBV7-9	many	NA	TGTGCCAGCAGCTTAGGCTTCGGGGGAGTTGTCTCCGGGGAGCTGTTTTTT	CASSLGFGGVVSGELFF
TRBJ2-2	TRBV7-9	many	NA	TGTGCCAGCAGCTCCTGGGGAACTAACACCGGGGAGCTGTTTTTT	CASSSWGTNTGELFF
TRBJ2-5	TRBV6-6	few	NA	TGTGCCAGCAGACCCTGGCGGGCTCAGGAGACCCAGTACTTC	CASRPWRAQETQYF
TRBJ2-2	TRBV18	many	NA	TGTGCCAGCTCCCGGGCCACCAACACCGGGGAGCTGTTTTTT	CASSRATNTGELFF
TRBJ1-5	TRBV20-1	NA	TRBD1	TGCAGTGCAACCGACAGGGGCGATCAGCCCCAGCATTTT	CSATDRGDQPQHF
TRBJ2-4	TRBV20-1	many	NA	TGCAGTGCTATTGACGCGCGACTGAGCGGTCTAACAGCCAAAAACATTCAGTACTTC	CSAIDARLSGLTAKNIQYF
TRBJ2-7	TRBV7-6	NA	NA	TGTGCCAGCAGCTTTGGTCAGGCGAACTACGAGCAGTACTTC	CASSFGQANYEQYF
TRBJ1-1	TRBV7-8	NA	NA	TGTGCCAGCAGCTTAGGTTTCGCGGTGAACACTGAAGCTTTCTTT	CASSLGFAVNTEAFF
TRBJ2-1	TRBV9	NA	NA	TGTGCCAGCAGCCTGCGCGGTGAGCAGTTCTTC	CASSLRGEQFF
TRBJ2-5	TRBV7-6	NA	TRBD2	TGTGTCAGCAGCTTATCTCTAGCGGTTGAGACCCAGTACTTC	CVSSLSLAVETQYF
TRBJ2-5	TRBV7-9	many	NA	TGTGCCAGCAGCTCCCGTGGGCCTTTTCAAGAGACCCAGTACTTC	CASSSRGPFQETQYF
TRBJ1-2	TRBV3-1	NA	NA	TGTGCCAGCAGCCAAGGTCATGGCTACACCTTC	CASSQGHGYTF
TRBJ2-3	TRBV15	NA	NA	TGTGCCACCAGCAGGGGGGAACAGATTACAGATACGCAGTATTTT	CATSRGEQITDTQYF
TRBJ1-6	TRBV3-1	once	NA	TGTGCCAGCAGCCATACGCAGGGGAATTCACCCCTCCACTTT	CASSHTQGNSPLHF
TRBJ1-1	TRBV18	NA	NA	TGTGCCAGCACAACAGGGCAAGTCACTGAAGCTTTCTTT	CASTTGQVTEAFF
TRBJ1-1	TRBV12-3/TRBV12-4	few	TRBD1	TGTGCCAGCAGTTTGGGACAGAAGAACACTGAAGCTTTCTTT	CASSLGQKNTEAFF
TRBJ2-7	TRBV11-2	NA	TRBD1	TGTGCCAGCAGCTTAGATGGGACAGGGGCCCAATCCTACGAGCAGTACTTC	CASSLDGTGAQSYEQYF
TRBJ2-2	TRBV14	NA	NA	TGTGCCAGCAGCCGAGCGACAACGAACACCGGGGAGCTGTTTTTT	CASSRATTNTGELFF
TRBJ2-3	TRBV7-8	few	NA	TGTGCCAGCAGCTACCGGGGGGATACGCAGTATTTT	CASSYRGDTQYF
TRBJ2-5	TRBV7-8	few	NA	TGTGCCAGCAGCACCTGGACAGCGCAAGAGACCCAGTACTTC	CASSTWTAQETQYF
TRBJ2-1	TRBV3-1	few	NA	TGTGCCAGCAGCCAAGAAGGTGTGAGGAGCTCCTACAATGAGCAGTTCTTC	CASSQEGVRSSYNEQFF
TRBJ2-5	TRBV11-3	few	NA	TGTGCCAGCAGCTTAGGGGTAGCTACACAAGAGACCCAGTACTTC	CASSLGVATQETQYF
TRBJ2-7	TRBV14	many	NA	TGTGCCAGCAGCCAATCCAGCCGTGATGTCTACGAGCAGTACTTC	CASSQSSRDVYEQYF
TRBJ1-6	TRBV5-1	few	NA	TGCGCCAGCAGCTTTTCAGGGCTTGCGGGTTCACCCCTCCACTTT	CASSFSGLAGSPLHF
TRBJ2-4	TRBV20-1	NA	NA	TGCAGTGCTAGAGATATTTTCAACCGACAGGTTAAGAACATTCAGTACTTC	CSARDIFNRQVKNIQYF
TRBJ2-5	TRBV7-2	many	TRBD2	TGTGCCAGCAGCCCATGGACTAGCGGGACACAAGAGACCCAGTACTTC	CASSPWTSGTQETQYF
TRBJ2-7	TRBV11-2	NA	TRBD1	TGTGCCAGCCGACGGGGACAGCTACTATACGAGCAGTACTTC	CASRRGQLLYEQYF
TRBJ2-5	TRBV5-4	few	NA	TGTGCCAGCAGCTTGGAGGTTCTGGGGGCGATAGAGACCCAGTACTTC	CASSLEVLGAIETQYF